The 17 T cell receptor beta chains reported below all come from one sample, sequenced in a study of shared clonotypes between healthy human individuals. TCRdb keeps only in-frame clones here, not all; method: immunoSEQ multiplex PCR. Of some 2,400,000 clones detected, under 97% appear once; the ten largest clones hold around 0.13%. The sequenced sample was naive CD4+ T cells sorted from blood. The sample's subset: CD45RA+ positively selected. The receptors derive from a man aged 18 to 29 in good health.

V gene TRBV5-5 combines with J gene TRBJ2-3; D remains unclear. Trimming pared 0 bases from V and 2 bases from J, leaving 4 bases between. Germline CDR1 reads SGHKS; CDR2 reads YYEKEE (reference sequence). The CDR3 runs to 13 residues. In DNA, the CDR3 is TGTGCCAGCAGCTTGGGGAACACAGATACGCAGTATTTT. This translates into CASSLGNTDTQYF.

The chain recombines TRBV10-3 with TRBJ1-6; D gene uncertain. V shed 3 bases and J shed 0 bases, with 6 bases lying between them. Germline CDR1 reads ENHRY; CDR2 reads SYGVKD. The CDR3 extends over 15 amino acids. CDR3 residues: CAISDSDSYNSPLHF. CDR3 nucleotide sequence: TGTGCCATCAGTGACTCTGACTCCTATAATTCACCCCTCCACTTT.

The chain links TRBV5-3 to TRBJ1-3; 8 bases match TRBD1. TRBV5-3 qualifies as an ORF whose function is uncertain. This CDR3 is built from 18 residues. The ends lost 4 bases at V and 0 bases at J; junction bases unmatched: 12. The CDR3 DNA reads as TGTGCCAGAAGCCAAAAGCCTAGGACAGGGCCCTCTGGAAACACCATATATTTT. It specifies CARSQKPRTGPSGNTIYF.

This chain uses TRBV5-1 with TRBJ2-5, with TRBD2 matching 9 bases. This CDR3 region has 13 residues. V was pared by 4 bases and J by 4 bases, with 2 bases of the junction left unmatched. Germline lookup yields CDR1 SGHRS and CDR2 YFSETQ. CDR3 loop: CASSISGGETQYF. The CDR3 DNA is TGCGCCAGCAGCATTAGCGGGGGAGAGACCCAGTACTTC.

This clone occurred once. The chain has TRBV27 and TRBJ2-1; 7 bases fit TRBD2. J gave up 4 bases and V 0 bases, and 9 bases lay outside the gene matches. The CDR3 is made up of 17 amino acids. Germline CDR1 reads MNHEY; CDR2 reads SMNVEV (reference sequence). The CDR3 loop reads CASSLSSAGETYNEQFF. CDR3 nucleotides: TGTGCCAGCAGTTTATCGTCTGCGGGGGAGACTTACAATGAGCAGTTCTTC.

CDR3 residues: CAWIGVTGIGEKNTEAFF. The CDR3 bases are TGTGCCTGGATTGGAGTTACAGGGATAGGGGAGAAGAACACTGAAGCTTTCTTT. The chain couples TRBV30 to TRBJ1-1, with TRBD1 as a possible D gene (6 bases). Germline loops: CDR1 GTSNPN, CDR2 SVGIG (reference sequence). Trimming took off 4 bases at V and 1 base at J, with 25 bases between the two ends. The CDR3 consists of 18 residues. Variable domain in full (rest from reference TRBV30 and TRBJ1-1): SQTIHQWPATLVQPVGSPLSLECTVEGTSNPNLYWYRQAAGRGLQLLFYSVGIGQISSEVPQNLSASRPQDRQFILSSKKLLLSDSGFYLCAWIGVTGIGEKNTEAFFGQGTRLTVV.

This chain connects TRBV7-9 to TRBJ2-2; 8 nucleotides agree with TRBD1. Germline lookup yields CDR1 SEHNR and CDR2 FQNEAQ (reference sequence). The J segment lost 0 bases and the V segment lost 5 bases, leaving 5 bases of the junction unmatched. The CDR3 is 16 residues long. The DNA of the CDR3 is TGTGCCAGCAGCAGACAGGGGCCCTCGAACACCGGGGAGCTGTTTTTT. It is translated as CASSRQGPSNTGELFF.

The CDR3 is CAWRGTHTSYEQYF. CDR3 nucleotides: TGTGCCTGGAGGGGGACACACACTTCCTACGAGCAGTACTTC. The V call is TRBV30, the J call TRBJ2-7; possible D gene TRBD1, 6 bases. The CDR3 extends over 14 amino acids. V was pared by 3 bases and J by 1 base, with 13 bases between. Germline-derived CDR1 and CDR2 are GTSNPN and SVGIG (reference sequence).

The chain links TRBV29-1 to TRBJ2-7; 10 nucleotides line up with TRBD2. The junction had 8 bases not matched to a gene; V was cut back by 6 bases and J by 0 bases. The germline gives CDR1 SQVTM, CDR2 ANQGSEA. The CDR3 covers 15 residues. The DNA for the CDR3 is TGCAGCGTGACTAGCGGGCGCGTCTCCTCCTACGAGCAGTACTTC. This translates into CSVTSGRVSSYEQYF.

J is TRBJ2-7 and V is TRBV28; D might be TRBD1 (6 bases). Looked up from germline, CDR1 is MDHEN and CDR2 is SYDVKM. The V gene lost 7 bases and the J gene lost 5 bases, with 18 bases spanning the gap. The CDR3 has 14 amino acids. The CDR3 sequence: CASTGVGARHEQYF. CDR3 nucleotides: TGTGCCAGCACCGGGGTGGGGGCGCGCCACGAGCAGTACTTC.

CDR3 nucleotide sequence: TGTGCCAGCAGCTCCGGACGGCCGCGGACCTTC. It is translated as CASSSGRPRTF. The chain has TRBV28 and TRBJ1-2; no reliable D call. Looked up from germline, CDR1 is MDHEN and CDR2 is SYDVKM. CDR3 size: 11 residues. V lost 6 bases and J 14 bases, leaving 16 bases between the germline ends.

This clone was seen just once. The rearrangement joins TRBV29-1 to TRBJ2-2, with a possible D match to TRBD1 (6 bases). The CDR3 runs to 15 residues. Germline loops: CDR1 SQVTM, CDR2 ANQGSEA. V was pared by 7 bases and J by 4 bases, with 19 bases between. The CDR3 nucleotides are TGCAGCGCTATCACCGGGACATTTACCACCGGGGAGCTGTTTTTT. It yields the protein CSAITGTFTTGELFF.

This clone was detected once. The chain employs TRBV11-2 and TRBJ1-2, with a possible D match to TRBD1 (5 bases). Germline CDR1 and CDR2: SGHAT and FQNNGV. This CDR3 region has 14 residues. Trimming left V 5 bases short and J 8 bases short, with 18 bases between. The CDR3 DNA is TGTGCCAGCAGCCAAGGGACGCCGGCTGGCGGCTACACCTTC. Translation gives CASSQGTPAGGYTF.

The chain carries TRBV10-2 and TRBJ2-3; D is unresolved. V dropped 5 bases and J dropped 0 bases, with 6 bases sitting between them. Per germline, CDR1 WSHSY and CDR2 SAAADI. This CDR3 is built from 13 residues. The CDR3 bases are TGCGCCAGCAGTCTCACTAGCACAGATACGCAGTATTTT. This encodes CASSLTSTDTQYF.

CDR3: CATSVGTGGEAEAFF. DNA of the CDR3: TGTGCCACCAGCGTAGGGACAGGGGGAGAGGCTGAAGCTTTCTTT. The chain links TRBV15 to TRBJ1-1; TRBD1 matches 11 bases. The ends lost 5 bases at V and 6 bases at J; junction bases unmatched: 8. CDR1 is LNHNV, CDR2 YYDKDF, per germline (reference sequence). The CDR3 length is 15 residues. Filled out from reference TRBV15 and TRBJ1-1, the complete variable domain reads DAMVIQNPRYQVTQFGKPVTLSCSQTLNHNVMYWYQQKSSQAPKLLFHYYDKDFNNEADTPDNFQSRRPNTSFCFLDIRSPGLGDTAMYLCATSVGTGGEAEAFFGQGTRLTVV.

CDR3 nucleotide sequence: TGTGCCAGCAGTGAGACAGGGGGTAAGAGCTCCTATAATTCACCCCTCCACTTT. It encodes CASSETGGKSSYNSPLHF. The chain recombines TRBV6-1 with TRBJ1-6; TRBD1 aligns across 9 bases. Germline V gives CDR1 MNHNS, CDR2 SASEGT. Trimming at V came to 3 bases and at J to 0 bases, leaving 6 bases not matched to a gene. This CDR3 is built from 18 residues.

The CDR3 protein is CASSVVSAGGYTF. DNA for the CDR3: TGTGCCAGCAGCGTAGTGTCAGCCGGAGGCTACACCTTC. The genes are TRBV9 and TRBJ1-2; no reliable D call. CDR1 is SGDLS and CDR2 is YYNGEE in the germline V gene. The CDR3 is 13 residues long. V was trimmed by 0 bases and J by 8 bases, leaving 11 bases between them. The full variable domain, completed using reference TRBV9 and TRBJ1-2, is DSGVTQTPKHLITATGQRVTLRCSPRSGDLSVYWYQQSLDQGLQFLIQYYNGEERAKGNILERFSAQQFPDLHSELNLSSLELGDSALYFCASSVVSAGGYTFGSGTRLTVV.